The entry that follows covers one T cell receptor (beta chain) sequence. The antigen is undetermined. The sample's treatment: 15 to 20 received Ad26.COV2.S at low or high dose, single or two shots; about five received placebo; per-sample allocation not given. Sample collection was performed on day 63 after the first vaccine or placebo injection. An adult donor aged 18-55 years was enrolled in Boston. This table comes from immunoSEQ multiplex PCR, and its TCRdb copy is limited to in-frame clones, with some not included. The sample has over 450,000 clones, 89% seen once. Germline CDR1 MNHEY, CDR2 SVGAGI. The CDR3 spans 15 residues. The ends lost 4 bases at V and 5 bases at J; junction bases unmatched: 9. The data stem from a study of Ad26.COV2.S vaccination and SARS-CoV-2 variants. As for the study in general: Ad26.COV2.S shots went into the muscle once or twice, 56 days apart. Study-level points and caveats: Vaccine recipients surpassed placebo recipients in spike-specific TCR breadth. TCR breadth and depth analyses may have underestimated total T cell responses.

The clonotype originates from a person aged 18-65 years who received the Ad26.COV2.S COVID-19 vaccine or a placebo. The chain employs TRBV6-5 and TRBJ1-2, with TRBD1 matching 8 bases. The sequenced sample was peripheral blood, obtained in a trial of Ad26.COV2.S vaccine versus placebo. CDR3 nucleotides: TGTGCCAGCAGTTTTCGGGACAGGTTAGGGTATGGCTACACCTTC. Encoded protein: CASSFRDRLGYGYTF.